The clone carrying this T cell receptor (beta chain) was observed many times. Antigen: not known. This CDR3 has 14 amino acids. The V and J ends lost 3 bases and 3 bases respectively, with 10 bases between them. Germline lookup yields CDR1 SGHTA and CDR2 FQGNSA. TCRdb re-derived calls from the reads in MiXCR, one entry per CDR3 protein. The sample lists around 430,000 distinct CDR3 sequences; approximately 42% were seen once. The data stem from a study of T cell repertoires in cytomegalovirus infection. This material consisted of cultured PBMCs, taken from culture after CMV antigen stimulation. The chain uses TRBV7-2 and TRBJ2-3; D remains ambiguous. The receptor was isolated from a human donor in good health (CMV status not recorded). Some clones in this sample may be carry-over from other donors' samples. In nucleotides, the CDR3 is TGTGCCAGCAGCTTTAGCCCGGGTACAGATACGCAGTATTTT. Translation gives CASSFSPGTDTQYF.